Listed below are T cell receptor beta chains from one sample, sequenced in a study of cytomegalovirus exposure and HLA in healthy donors. Sequencing was performed with immunoSEQ multiplex PCR; in TCRdb, only in-frame clones are kept and a portion is missing. This sample has 250,000 to 400,000 clones, with approximately 88% found just once. The sample was PBMCs. These receptors came from a man aged 25-40 years in good health and CMV-seronegative. Each CDR3 is given with its conserved first and last residue. Fields, in order: V gene, D gene, J gene, clone size, CDR3 DNA, CDR3 protein. The D gene is left open where the match is weak. Size values are once, few and many counts, or a class for expanded clones, and some rows have none.

TRBV7-9	TRBD1	TRBJ1-5	.	TGTGCCAGCAGCTTATGGACAGGGGGCTTGGACAATCAGCCCCAGCATTTT	CASSLWTGGLDNQPQHF
TRBV18	.	TRBJ2-5	.	TGTGCCAGCTCACCACTTCGGGGGACCCAAGAGACCCAGTACTTC	CASSPLRGTQETQYF
TRBV19	.	TRBJ2-6	.	TGTGCCAGTAGAGCCCCAAACAGATATTCTGGGGCCAACGTCCTGACTTTC	CASRAPNRYSGANVLTF
TRBV27	TRBD1	TRBJ2-7	.	TGTGCCAGCAGTGAATGGGGTACAGGGGTACGGGAGCAGTACTTC	CASSEWGTGVREQYF
TRBV29-1	.	TRBJ2-3	.	TGCAGCCCCGCTGGGGGGTTAGACACAGATACGCAGTATTTT	CSPAGGLDTDTQYF
TRBV5-6	.	TRBJ2-2	.	TGTGCCAGCAGCTTGGCCGTGCAGGGATACACCGGGGAGCTGTTTTTT	CASSLAVQGYTGELFF
TRBV6-1	TRBD1	TRBJ2-7	.	TGTGCCAGCAGTGGGGGGGGGACAGGGAGCTACGAGCAGTACTTC	CASSGGGTGSYEQYF
TRBV5-5	TRBD1	TRBJ2-3	.	TGTGCCAGCAGCTTTCTGTCGCTTGGACAGGGGACAGATACGCAGTATTTT	CASSFLSLGQGTDTQYF
TRBV4-2	TRBD1	TRBJ1-2	.	TGTGCCAGCAGCAAATGGGACAGGGCGGACTATGGCTACACCTTC	CASSKWDRADYGYTF
TRBV10-1	.	TRBJ2-7	.	TGCGCCAGCAGTGAGTCTGTGGGGGGAGACGAGCAGTACTTC	CASSESVGGDEQYF
TRBV30	.	TRBJ2-1	.	TGTGCCTGTCAAGACAGATCATACTACAATGAGCAGTTCTTC	CACQDRSYYNEQFF
TRBV5-4	.	TRBJ2-3	.	TGTGCCAGCAGCTTGGCGGGGGGCAGCACAGATACGCAGTATTTT	CASSLAGGSTDTQYF
TRBV4-1	.	TRBJ1-4	.	TGCGCCACCGGACAGCGTTTCGCAACTAATGAAAAACTGTTTTTT	CATGQRFATNEKLFF
TRBV25-1	.	TRBJ2-5	.	TGTGCCAGCAGTGAATCCCTCCGGGAAGAGACCCAGTACTTC	CASSESLREETQYF
TRBV5-6	.	TRBJ2-5	.	TGTGCCAGCAGCTTCCGGGACAACCAAGAGACCCAGTACTTC	CASSFRDNQETQYF
TRBV13	TRBD1	TRBJ1-4	.	TGTGCCAGCAGCCACAGGGGGCCTAATGAAAAACTGTTTTTT	CASSHRGPNEKLFF
TRBV18	.	TRBJ2-5	.	TGTGCCAGCTCAGAGAGTCTTCAAGAGACCCAGTACTTC	CASSESLQETQYF
TRBV4-1	.	TRBJ2-5	.	TGCGCCAGCAGCCAAGATCTCGGGACTCCCCGGCCCCAGTACTTC	CASSQDLGTPRPQYF
TRBV28	.	TRBJ2-1	once	TGTGCCAGCAGTTTACCAACAGGGTATGCGCCGAAGTTCTTC	CASSLPTGYAPKFF
TRBV9	TRBD2	TRBJ2-5	once	TGTGCCAGCAGCCCGGGACTAGTTCAGGAGACCCAGTACTTC	CASSPGLVQETQYF
TRBV19	.	TRBJ1-5	.	TGTGCCAGCGCTCCATGGGACTTAAATCAGCCCCAGCATTTT	CASAPWDLNQPQHF
TRBV27	.	TRBJ2-5	.	TGTGCCAGCAGACCCATCGGCCTCAAAGCGAGCCAGTACTTC	CASRPIGLKASQYF
TRBV15	TRBD1	TRBJ1-4	once	TGTGCCACCAGCAGAGATACCAGGGGGCGTTGGGGTGAAAAACTGTTTTTT	CATSRDTRGRWGEKLFF
TRBV11-2	TRBD1	TRBJ1-1	.	TGTGCCAGCAGCGACCGGGACAGGGCGACCACTGAAGCTTTCTTT	CASSDRDRATTEAFF
TRBV5-4	TRBD1	TRBJ1-2	few	TGTGCCAGCAGCTTACAGGGGGCTGGTGGCTACACCTTC	CASSLQGAGGYTF
TRBV19	TRBD1	TRBJ1-4	.	TGTGCCAGTAGTATACAGGGGGCATATGAAAAACTGTTTTTT	CASSIQGAYEKLFF
TRBV2	TRBD1	TRBJ2-1	.	TGTGCCAGCAGGCGGAGGACAGGGGGCACCACTAATGAGCAGTTCTTC	CASRRRTGGTTNEQFF
TRBV10-3	.	TRBJ2-7	.	TGTGCCATCAGTGAGTCGATCGGGAAGCCCTACGAGCAGTACTTC	CAISESIGKPYEQYF
TRBV6-1	TRBD1	TRBJ1-2	.	TGTGCCAGCAGGCAAAAGACCGGGACAGGTTGGGGCTACACCTTC	CASRQKTGTGWGYTF
TRBV6-1	.	TRBJ1-1	.	TGTGCCAGCAGAACACAGGGCGCTGAAGCTTTCTTT	CASRTQGAEAFF
TRBV7-9	.	TRBJ2-5	.	TGTGCCAGCAGCCCTTCCGCTGGGCCGCCGAGGGCCACCCAGTACTTC	CASSPSAGPPRATQYF
TRBV2	.	TRBJ1-1	.	TGTGCCAGCAGGGGGGGCACTGAAGCTTTCTTT	CASRGGTEAFF
TRBV4-1	.	TRBJ1-1	.	TGCGCCAGCAGCCAAGATCAGGGTGGGCAGGGGAGTGATGAAGCTTTCTTT	CASSQDQGGQGSDEAFF
TRBV6-6	.	TRBJ2-7	.	TGTGCCAGCAGTTACTCTACAGGTGCCTACGAGCAGTACTTC	CASSYSTGAYEQYF
TRBV6-6	TRBD2	TRBJ2-2	.	TGTGCCAGCAGTCCCGGACTAGCGGTAACCACCGGGGAGCTGTTTTTT	CASSPGLAVTTGELFF
TRBV27	.	TRBJ2-1	.	TGTGCCAGCAGTCCCACAGGTCCCGTTTACAATGAGCAGTTCTTC	CASSPTGPVYNEQFF
TRBV7-9	.	TRBJ2-1	.	TGTGCCAGCAGCCCCGAGAGGGGGTTGGGGTCCCACAATGAGCAGTTCTTC	CASSPERGLGSHNEQFF
TRBV7-8	.	TRBJ2-5	.	TGTGCCAGCAGCTTAGCAATCCCGGGAGCTGCACAAGAGACCCAGTACTTC	CASSLAIPGAAQETQYF
TRBV7-9	.	TRBJ2-5	.	TGTGCCAGCAGCTTAAAGGGGGGGGAGACCCAGTACTTC	CASSLKGGETQYF
TRBV15	TRBD1	TRBJ1-4	.	TGTGCCACCAGCAATCACAGGGGCACTAATGAAAAACTGTTTTTT	CATSNHRGTNEKLFF
TRBV6-7	.	TRBJ1-1	once	TGTGCCAGCAGTTACGGACAGACTACGGGAGCTTTCTTT	CASSYGQTTGAFF